This record concerns one T cell receptor beta chain sequence. Measured with immunoSEQ multiplex PCR; TCRdb has only the in-frame clones, and not every one. The table shows about 140,000 clones, with 70% to 90% occurring only once. The CDR3 length is 13 residues. V was clipped by 0 bases and J by 7 bases; unmatched bases: 1. Germline-derived CDR1 and CDR2 are MNHEY and SVGAGI. These data originate in a study of blood T cell repertoires in COVID-19. Background on the study: Specimens from acute and convalescent COVID-19 originated in the United States, Italy and Spain.

The receptor was isolated from a man aged 45-60 years with acute or convalescent COVID-19. The chain joins TRBV6-5 to TRBJ2-5; 8 bases agree with TRBD2. Sequenced material: peripheral blood. CDR3 in amino acids: CASSYSLAGTQYF. CDR3 nucleotides: TGTGCCAGCAGTTACTCTCTAGCGGGGACCCAGTACTTC.